This T cell receptor (beta chain) derives from a study of shared clonotypes between healthy human individuals. Each PCR replicate from the sorted subsets contained approximately 0.2 ug DNA, which is some 32,000 T cell genomes. Clones were read by immunoSEQ multiplex PCR, and TCRdb kept only the in-frame ones, dropping some. The data contain roughly 2.2 million clones, 85% to 95% of them singletons. The CDR3 runs 14 residues. V lost 2 bases and J 2 bases, leaving 7 bases between the germline ends. Per germline, CDR1 SGHRS and CDR2 YFSETQ. As for this clone: Its antigen is undetermined.

Study conclusions and caveats: Investigators collected only blood, and repertoires in tissues likely differ. All-four-donor shared clonotypes had higher generation probabilities than non-shared clonotypes did.

This chain connects TRBV5-1 to TRBJ2-2; possible D gene TRBD2, 5 bases. The specimen sequenced was naive CD4+ T cells from PBMCs. Subset denoted: CD45RA+ positively selected. The TCR comes from a man between 18 and 29 years old in good health. Some clones in this sample may be carry-over from other donors' samples. The CDR3 spells CASSFGDNTGELFF. The CDR3 DNA follows: TGCGCCAGCAGCTTCGGGGATAACACCGGGGAGCTGTTTTTT.